A selection of T cell receptor beta chains follows, all from one sample in a study of T cells after somatic rescue of genetic block. Profiling relied on immunoSEQ multiplex PCR, and the TCRdb table lists in-frame clones only, not all of them. The sample has roughly 11,000 clones, 74% seen once. The sequenced sample consisted of peripheral blood mononuclear cells (PBMCs). These TCRs come from a boy younger than 18. Each CDR3 is given without its conserved first and last residue. Fields, in order: CDR3 protein, clone size, D gene, J gene, V gene. D genes are given only for firm matches. Clone sizes are given selectively: once, few, many, or a class where the clone is expanded.

CDR3 protein: ASSQPLTNEKLF; clone size: NA; D gene: NA; J gene: TRBJ1-4; V gene: TRBV4-1
CDR3 protein: ASTRGRNSPLH; clone size: NA; D gene: TRBD1; J gene: TRBJ1-6; V gene: TRBV6-5
CDR3 protein: ASSLLGRISGELF; clone size: few; D gene: NA; J gene: TRBJ2-2; V gene: TRBV28
CDR3 protein: ASSLSRGLYEQY; clone size: NA; D gene: NA; J gene: TRBJ2-7; V gene: TRBV28
CDR3 protein: ASSSDRANTEAF; clone size: few; D gene: TRBD1; J gene: TRBJ1-1; V gene: TRBV28
CDR3 protein: AISAQAAGNTIY; clone size: NA; D gene: NA; J gene: TRBJ1-3; V gene: TRBV10-3
CDR3 protein: ASSVGTSGLAGMGQF; clone size: NA; D gene: TRBD2; J gene: TRBJ2-1; V gene: TRBV9
CDR3 protein: ATSRPGTGSNQPQH; clone size: NA; D gene: TRBD1; J gene: TRBJ1-5; V gene: TRBV15
CDR3 protein: ASRGQYTGELF; clone size: once; D gene: TRBD1; J gene: TRBJ2-2; V gene: TRBV6-5
CDR3 protein: ASSLVVAVYNEQF; clone size: NA; D gene: NA; J gene: TRBJ2-1; V gene: TRBV5-1
CDR3 protein: ASSPQGALNQPQH; clone size: NA; D gene: TRBD1; J gene: TRBJ1-5; V gene: TRBV2
CDR3 protein: ASSLNYQTYEQY; clone size: once; D gene: NA; J gene: TRBJ2-7; V gene: TRBV27
CDR3 protein: ASSERAGSYNEQF; clone size: NA; D gene: TRBD2; J gene: TRBJ2-1; V gene: TRBV6-1
CDR3 protein: ASSQEVRGTGKPCEQY; clone size: NA; D gene: TRBD1; J gene: TRBJ2-7; V gene: TRBV4-1
CDR3 protein: ASSLRTGGPDTQY; clone size: NA; D gene: TRBD1; J gene: TRBJ2-3; V gene: TRBV7-8
CDR3 protein: ASSPSAGASNEQF; clone size: NA; D gene: TRBD2; J gene: TRBJ2-1; V gene: TRBV18
CDR3 protein: SVVWGANTEAF; clone size: NA; D gene: NA; J gene: TRBJ1-1; V gene: TRBV29-1
CDR3 protein: ASSPLDFYSYNEQF; clone size: few; D gene: NA; J gene: TRBJ2-1; V gene: TRBV18
CDR3 protein: ASSFRTDNYGYT; clone size: NA; D gene: NA; J gene: TRBJ1-2; V gene: TRBV6-6
CDR3 protein: ASSLSRLLGNTIY; clone size: few; D gene: NA; J gene: TRBJ1-3; V gene: TRBV7-9
CDR3 protein: SVLTGGSGSYEQY; clone size: NA; D gene: TRBD1; J gene: TRBJ2-7; V gene: TRBV29-1
CDR3 protein: ASSFGGAKLF; clone size: NA; D gene: NA; J gene: TRBJ2-2; V gene: TRBV2
CDR3 protein: ASSLNTYTEAF; clone size: NA; D gene: NA; J gene: TRBJ1-1; V gene: TRBV7-3
CDR3 protein: ASSLLGGPNYNSPLH; clone size: NA; D gene: NA; J gene: TRBJ1-6; V gene: TRBV28
CDR3 protein: ASSPWTGDAKNIQY; clone size: NA; D gene: TRBD1; J gene: TRBJ2-4; V gene: TRBV19
CDR3 protein: ASSLTGAAGEKLF; clone size: NA; D gene: TRBD1; J gene: TRBJ1-4; V gene: TRBV11-2
CDR3 protein: ASSFGVAGYEQY; clone size: once; D gene: TRBD2; J gene: TRBJ2-7; V gene: TRBV28
CDR3 protein: SAIVRDRAREKLF; clone size: NA; D gene: TRBD1; J gene: TRBJ1-4; V gene: TRBV29-1
CDR3 protein: ASGGAHATNEKLF; clone size: NA; D gene: NA; J gene: TRBJ1-4; V gene: TRBV9
CDR3 protein: ATSGNEQF; clone size: NA; D gene: TRBD2; J gene: TRBJ2-1; V gene: TRBV10-3
CDR3 protein: ASRRRGGVTDTQY; clone size: once; D gene: TRBD1; J gene: TRBJ2-3; V gene: TRBV6-1
CDR3 protein: ATAGPRRQETQY; clone size: NA; D gene: NA; J gene: TRBJ2-5; V gene: TRBV15
CDR3 protein: ASSEVGQSNEQF; clone size: NA; D gene: NA; J gene: TRBJ2-1; V gene: TRBV6-4
CDR3 protein: ASSLEGVGRSYEQY; clone size: NA; D gene: NA; J gene: TRBJ2-7; V gene: TRBV13
CDR3 protein: ATSRDLAKNIQY; clone size: NA; D gene: NA; J gene: TRBJ2-4; V gene: TRBV15
CDR3 protein: ASNPTGPLYNEQF; clone size: NA; D gene: NA; J gene: TRBJ2-1; V gene: TRBV27
CDR3 protein: ASSQRNGLSSYEQY; clone size: once; D gene: NA; J gene: TRBJ2-7; V gene: TRBV23-1
CDR3 protein: ASIAGGGRNEQF; clone size: NA; D gene: TRBD2; J gene: TRBJ2-1; V gene: TRBV6-6
CDR3 protein: ASSQGGLSGNYGYT; clone size: NA; D gene: NA; J gene: TRBJ1-2; V gene: TRBV4-2
CDR3 protein: ASSDLGYEQY; clone size: NA; D gene: NA; J gene: TRBJ2-7; V gene: TRBV6-1
CDR3 protein: ASSTIAGSPYNEQF; clone size: NA; D gene: TRBD2; J gene: TRBJ2-1; V gene: TRBV6-6
CDR3 protein: ASSLAWGPYNEQF; clone size: NA; D gene: NA; J gene: TRBJ2-1; V gene: TRBV11-2
CDR3 protein: ASSDTSGGPTYNEQF; clone size: NA; D gene: TRBD2; J gene: TRBJ2-1; V gene: TRBV18
CDR3 protein: ASSLSLAGSYNEQF; clone size: few; D gene: TRBD2; J gene: TRBJ2-1; V gene: TRBV5-4
CDR3 protein: ASSLDRRMTDGQY; clone size: NA; D gene: NA; J gene: TRBJ2-7; V gene: TRBV5-1
CDR3 protein: ASSKGQGALTGELF; clone size: NA; D gene: TRBD1; J gene: TRBJ2-2; V gene: TRBV4-1